This is a list of T cell receptor beta chains from one sample in a study of graft-versus-host responses after intestinal transplantation. Which antigens these TCRs recognize remains unknown. The protocol was immunoSEQ multiplex PCR, while the TCRdb copy is restricted to in-frame clones and leaves out a portion. The sample consists of about 120,000 clones, just under 95% of them appearing once. The sequencing used unstimulated CD4+ T cells sorted from spleen or lymph node cells, collected before intestinal transplant. These receptors were taken from a human donor who received an intestinal transplant. Each CDR3 is given with its conserved first and last residue. D genes are given only for firm matches. Clone size, where shown, is once, few, many, or a class for clones that have expanded.

CARILADSYNEQFF | TGTGCCAGGATACTAGCGGATTCCTACAATGAGCAGTTCTTC | TRBV6-1 | - | TRBD2 | TRBJ2-1
CASSSSAGVVGGSYNEQFF | TGTGCCAGCAGCTCCTCAGCGGGAGTAGTAGGTGGCTCCTACAATGAGCAGTTCTTC | TRBV7-8 | - | TRBD2 | TRBJ2-1
CASRPFSGLLTDTQYF | TGCGCCAGCAGACCTTTCTCGGGACTGTTAACAGATACGCAGTATTTT | TRBV5-1 | - | - | TRBJ2-3
CASSLQSSYNEQFF | TGTGCCAGCAGCCTACAGAGCTCCTACAATGAGCAGTTCTTC | TRBV14 | - | - | TRBJ2-1
CATSSGKKIGAETQYF | TGTGCCACCAGCAGCGGGAAGAAAATCGGGGCAGAGACCCAGTACTTC | TRBV15 | - | - | TRBJ2-5
CASSQGRALADTQYF | TGTGCCAGCAGCCAAGGACGCGCGCTAGCAGATACGCAGTATTTT | TRBV4-2 | - | - | TRBJ2-3
CASSPVLPGGTSGTQYF | TGTGCCAGCTCACCAGTGTTGCCAGGGGGGACGTCGGGGACCCAGTACTTC | TRBV18 | - | - | TRBJ2-5
CASSPGRGGNTGELFF | TGTGCCAGCAGCCCCGGAAGGGGGGGGAACACCGGGGAGCTGTTTTTT | TRBV5-4 | - | - | TRBJ2-2
CASSLWPPGGYTF | TGTGCCAGCAGTTTATGGCCACCCGGCGGCTACACCTTC | TRBV27 | - | - | TRBJ1-2
CASSAGPHQWAANYGYTF | TGTGCCAGTAGTGCCGGGCCCCACCAATGGGCTGCCAACTATGGCTACACCTTC | TRBV19 | - | - | TRBJ1-2
CAWSRDSNQPQHF | TGTGCCTGGAGCCGGGACAGCAATCAGCCCCAGCATTTT | TRBV30 | few | - | TRBJ1-5
CASTEGGEQFF | TGCGCCAGCACCGAGGGGGGTGAGCAGTTCTTC | TRBV10-2 | - | - | TRBJ2-1
CASSVGQSVGEQYF | TGTGCCAGCAGCGTAGGCCAATCGGTGGGCGAGCAGTACTTC | TRBV9 | - | - | TRBJ2-7
CASGPLWDRGTQYF | TGTGCCAGCGGCCCCTTGTGGGACCGGGGTACGCAGTATTTT | TRBV7-3 | - | - | TRBJ2-3
CASSIVGARYTF | TGTGCCAGTAGTATCGTGGGCGCGCGCTACACCTTC | TRBV19 | - | - | TRBJ1-2
CSVGPENQPQHF | TGCAGCGTGGGACCAGAGAATCAGCCCCAGCATTTT | TRBV29-1 | - | - | TRBJ1-5
CASSLGAGRANYGYTF | TGTGCCAGCAGCTTGGGGGCAGGTCGGGCCAACTATGGCTACACCTTC | TRBV5-4 | - | - | TRBJ1-2
CSGTGPYEQYF | TGTTCCGGGACAGGGCCGTACGAGCAGTACTTC | TRBV19 | - | TRBD1 | TRBJ2-7
CASSFWQGADLYTEAFF | TGCGCCAGCAGCTTTTGGCAGGGGGCGGATCTGTACACTGAAGCTTTCTTT | TRBV5-1 | once | TRBD1 | TRBJ1-1
CASPLAGRTYEQYF | TGTGCCTCGCCACTAGCGGGGCGCACTTACGAGCAGTACTTC | TRBV30 | - | TRBD2 | TRBJ2-7
CASGPVGARSYNEQFF | TGTGCTAGTGGTCCTGTGGGGGCTAGATCCTACAATGAGCAGTTCTTC | TRBV12-5 | - | - | TRBJ2-1
CASSPDSSGNTIYF | TGTGCCAGCTCACCTGACAGCTCTGGAAACACCATATATTTT | TRBV18 | few | - | TRBJ1-3
CASSEEYRAHSYEQYF | TGTGCCAGCAGTGAAGAATACAGGGCTCACTCCTACGAGCAGTACTTC | TRBV6-1 | - | - | TRBJ2-7
CASSGIMNTEAFF | TGTGCCAGCAGTGGCATTATGAACACTGAAGCTTTCTTT | TRBV6-1 | - | - | TRBJ1-1
CASSFGRQRNYEQYF | TGCGCCAGCAGCTTCGGAAGGCAGAGGAACTACGAGCAGTACTTC | TRBV5-1 | - | - | TRBJ2-7
CASSTQYNEQFF | TGTGCCAGTAGTACCCAATACAATGAGCAGTTCTTC | TRBV19 | once | - | TRBJ2-1
CASGRGGGYTF | TGTGCCAGCGGTCGTGGGGGTGGCTACACCTTC | TRBV2 | - | - | TRBJ1-2
CACGRGSYEQYF | TGTGCCTGCGGCAGGGGGTCCTACGAGCAGTACTTC | TRBV30 | - | TRBD1 | TRBJ2-7
CASRLSNQPQHF | TGTGCCAGCAGGCTGAGCAATCAGCCCCAGCATTTT | TRBV6-1 | - | - | TRBJ1-5
CASSIVRDRSRNQPQHF | TGCGCCAGTAGTATAGTCAGGGACCGTTCTCGTAATCAGCCCCAGCATTTT | TRBV19 | - | - | TRBJ1-5
CASSRGGVGAQYF | TGTGCCAGCAGCCGGGGGGGGGTCGGGGCGCAGTATTTT | TRBV7-3 | - | TRBD2 | TRBJ2-3
CASSLQGGRGTDTQYF | TGCGCCAGCAGCTTACAGGGCGGGAGGGGCACAGATACGCAGTATTTT | TRBV5-1 | - | TRBD2 | TRBJ2-3
CASSWRRAGTYEQYF | TGTGCCAGCAGCTGGAGAAGGGCAGGGACCTACGAGCAGTACTTC | TRBV7-2 | - | - | TRBJ2-7
CASSLRRATEQFF | TGTGCCAGCAGCTTAAGGAGGGCCACTGAGCAGTTCTTC | TRBV7-2 | - | - | TRBJ2-1
CASRTSGPNNEQFF | TGTGCCAGCAGGACTAGCGGGCCTAACAATGAGCAGTTCTTC | TRBV6-5 | - | TRBD2 | TRBJ2-1
CASSLGDLGAFF | TGTGCCAGCAGCCTGGGAGATTTGGGGGCTTTCTTT | TRBV7-9 | - | - | TRBJ1-1
CASSEGPSQYNEQFF | TGTGCCAGCAGTGAGGGTCCTTCCCAGTACAATGAGCAGTTCTTC | TRBV6-1 | - | - | TRBJ2-1
CASSRDRVTDTQYF | TGTGCCAGCAGCCGGGACAGGGTCACAGATACGCAGTATTTT | TRBV11-2 | - | TRBD1 | TRBJ2-3
CASSLVVGTQYF | TGTGCCAGCAGCTTGGTCGTCGGGACGCAGTATTTT | TRBV5-6 | - | - | TRBJ2-3
CASSWGQGPEKLFF | TGTGCCAGCAGTTGGGGACAAGGACCGGAAAAACTGTTTTTT | TRBV28 | - | - | TRBJ1-4
CTSSQIIAGDSTDTQYF | TGCACCAGCAGCCAAATCATAGCGGGAGACTCCACAGATACGCAGTATTTT | TRBV1 | - | - | TRBJ2-3
CASSPTGEIYGYTF | TGTGCCAGCTCACCGACAGGGGAAATCTATGGCTACACCTTC | TRBV18 | - | TRBD1 | TRBJ1-2
CASSEGSGGDIQYF | TGTGCCAGCAGTGAAGGTTCAGGGGGGGACATTCAGTACTTC | TRBV6-5 | - | - | TRBJ2-4
CATCEAENTEAFF | TGTGCCACCTGTGAGGCGGAGAACACTGAAGCTTTCTTT | TRBV18 | - | - | TRBJ1-1
CASSQDNYGYTF | TGTGCCAGCAGCCAAGACAACTATGGCTACACCTTC | TRBV4-2 | - | - | TRBJ1-2
CASSIGGLSYEQYF | TGTGCCAGTAGTATTGGGGGACTATCCTACGAGCAGTACTTC | TRBV19 | - | TRBD2 | TRBJ2-7
CASNDQGHRNTIYF | TGTGCCAGCAATGACCAGGGGCATAGAAACACCATATATTTT | TRBV28 | few | - | TRBJ1-3
CASSGGTSGLEQFF | TGTGCCAGCAGCGGGGGGACTAGCGGGCTTGAGCAGTTCTTC | TRBV9 | - | TRBD2 | TRBJ2-1
CASNKGTEETQYF | TGTGCCAGCAATAAGGGAACAGAAGAGACCCAGTACTTC | TRBV28 | once | - | TRBJ2-5
CATFPQGYGYTF | TGTGCCACCTTTCCCCAGGGCTATGGCTACACCTTC | TRBV28 | few | - | TRBJ1-2
CASSRGQGNTDTQYF | TGTGCTAGCAGCCGTGGACAGGGGAACACAGATACGCAGTATTTT | TRBV7-7 | - | TRBD1 | TRBJ2-3
CASSLGGQGAGQPQHF | TGTGCCAGCAGCCTAGGGGGACAGGGGGCTGGACAGCCCCAGCATTTT | TRBV7-8 | once | TRBD1 | TRBJ1-5
CASSAPTDTQYF | TGTGCCAGCAGTGCCCCGACAGATACGCAGTATTTT | TRBV2 | once | - | TRBJ2-3
CASSLASVRGTEAFF | TGTGCCAGCAGCTTAGCGTCGGTTAGGGGCACTGAAGCTTTCTTT | TRBV7-2 | once | - | TRBJ1-1
CASSRQENEKLFF | TGTGCCAGCTCACGACAGGAGAATGAAAAACTGTTTTTT | TRBV18 | few | - | TRBJ1-4
CASSELSGNTGELFF | TGTGCCAGCAGTGAGCTGTCAGGGAACACCGGGGAGCTGTTTTTT | TRBV2 | - | - | TRBJ2-2
CASSYSFSKNEQFF | TGTGCCAGCAGTTACTCGTTCAGTAAAAATGAGCAGTTCTTC | TRBV6-5 | - | - | TRBJ2-1
CASSGLFFYNEQFF | TGTGCCAGCAGTGGACTGTTCTTCTACAATGAGCAGTTCTTC | TRBV28 | - | - | TRBJ2-1
CASSLSGSSYNEQFF | TGTGCCAGCAGCTTGTCCGGAAGCTCCTACAATGAGCAGTTCTTC | TRBV11-1 | - | - | TRBJ2-1
CASLTAGDDTQYF | TGTGCCAGCTTAACGGCGGGAGACGATACGCAGTATTTT | TRBV6-1 | - | TRBD2 | TRBJ2-3